The entry below describes one TCR beta chain. What it binds is unknown. The source of the sample is a study of CD8 T cells in Susac syndrome. Regarding the study as a whole: It was acknowledged in the study that its TCR sequencing and HLA analysis involved a relatively small number of individuals.

RNA amounts of about 0.5 to 1 ug underwent reverse transcription with random hexamers. Amplification of TCR beta CDR3 spanned 54 Vbeta and 13 Jbeta via immunoSEQ multiplex PCR. TCRdb fed the immunoSEQ multiplex PCR reads into MiXCR, producing one record per CDR3 protein. The data hold 200,000 or so distinct CDR3 sequences, with almost 96% observed a single time. Germline V gene lookup returns CDR1 SGHNT and CDR2 YYREEE (reference sequence). V was clipped by 0 bases and J by 3 bases; unmatched bases: 1. This CDR3 contains 14 residues. Sequencing of TCR beta was carried out in blood CD8+ and CD4+ T cells. TEMRA cells underwent FACS enrichment and CD8+ and CD4+ T cells underwent negative isolation.

What was sequenced was CD4+ T cells from PBMCs. The V and J genes are TRBV5-4 and TRBJ2-5; 8 bases are shared with TRBD1. The TCR was taken from a human donor with multiple sclerosis. As DNA, the CDR3 is TGTGCCAGCAGCTTGGAGGACAGGGAAGAGACCCAGTACTTC. This gives the protein CASSLEDREETQYF.